A single sample is the source of the 23 T cell receptor beta chains below, sequenced in a study of blood T cell repertoires in COVID-19 (dated by TCRdb to between 2020 and 2021). The library was obtained by the immunoSEQ multiplex PCR assay. In TCRdb, the immuneACCESS table is reduced to in-frame sequences with V and J assigned. These tables do not hold every clone; where another copy was compared, an unresolved V gene accounts for under half, and the others remain unexplained. Recorded for this sample are a few hundred thousand clones; around 90% of them occurred a single time. In total, the top ten clones hold about 5% of the sample. Material: peripheral blood. Receptors were obtained from an older woman with COVID-19, enrolled during active disease.

V is TRBV7-9 and J is TRBJ2-1; possible D gene TRBD1, 7 bases. V lost 4 bases to trimming and J lost 4 bases, with 17 bases between them. CDR1 SEHNR and CDR2 FQNEAQ come from the germline V gene (reference sequence). The CDR3 sequence is 16 residues long. The CDR3 nucleotides are TGTGCCAGCAGCTCGACCAGGTCAGGGGGGTACAATGAGCAGTTCTTC. Translated: CASSSTRSGGYNEQFF.

The rearrangement joins TRBV3-1 (or the pseudogene TRBV3-2) to TRBJ1-3; D not resolved. V lost 0 bases, J lost 2 bases, and 8 bases lay in between. This CDR3 comprises 15 residues. Germline V gives CDR1 LGHDT, CDR2 YNNKEL (reference sequence). The CDR3 DNA is TGTGCCAGCAGCCAAGATCTCCTCGCTGGAAACACCATATATTTT. Its translation: CASSQDLLAGNTIYF.

The genes are TRBV5-1 and TRBJ2-3, with unresolved D. V was cut by 2 bases and J by 1 base, with 11 bases left in between. CDR3 size: 15 residues. The germline gives CDR1 SGHRS, CDR2 YFSETQ. CDR3 DNA sequence: TGCGCCAGCAGCTTTCTACCACGGGGCACAGATACGCAGTATTTT. This sequence encodes CASSFLPRGTDTQYF.

The rearrangement joins TRBV5-1 to TRBJ2-5; D is undetermined. Trimming took off 4 bases at V and 2 bases at J, with 12 bases between the two ends. The CDR3 is made up of 14 amino acids. The germline CDR1 and CDR2 sequences are SGHRS and YFSETQ. The CDR3 region is CASSPGRVQETQYF. The CDR3 nucleotides are TGCGCCAGCAGCCCCGGCCGGGTACAAGAGACCCAGTACTTC.

This chain links TRBV5-5 with TRBJ2-3; D is ambiguous. Germline assignment: CDR1 SGHKS and CDR2 YYEKEE (reference sequence). This CDR3 comprises 14 residues. V was shortened by 0 bases and J by 1 base, with 6 bases between the two germline ends. This chain's CDR3 is CASSLDLGTDTQYF. The DNA of the CDR3 is TGTGCCAGCAGCTTGGACTTAGGCACAGATACGCAGTATTTT.

This chain uses TRBV28 with TRBJ2-3; a possible D gene is TRBD1 (6 bases). CDR1 is MDHEN, CDR2 SYDVKM, per germline. V lost 6 bases, J lost 5 bases, and 12 bases lay in between. The CDR3 is made up of 13 amino acids. CDR3 coding DNA: TGTGCCAGCAGATTAGGGACAAAAGATACGCAGTATTTT. Translated, it gives CASRLGTKDTQYF.

The gene calls are TRBV29-1 and TRBJ1-3, with D maybe TRBD1 (6 bases). Per germline, CDR1 SQVTM and CDR2 ANQGSEA. V was trimmed by 4 bases and J by 0 bases, leaving 7 bases between them. The CDR3 has 13 amino acids. As DNA, the CDR3 is TGCAGCGTTGGACAGGTCTCTGGAAACACCATATATTTT. Its translation is CSVGQVSGNTIYF.

The chain is built from TRBV29-1 and TRBJ1-4, with D possibly matching TRBD1 (5 bases). Germline CDR1 and CDR2: SQVTM and ANQGSEA. The CDR3 contains 15 residues. V was shortened by 4 bases and J by 5 bases, with 17 bases between the two germline ends. CDR3 amino acids: CSVGITQAPNEKLFF. The CDR3 coding sequence is TGCAGCGTTGGGATAACACAGGCCCCGAATGAAAAACTGTTTTTT.

This chain links TRBV27 with TRBJ1-6; 8 bases match TRBD1. CDR1 is MNHEY and CDR2 is SMNVEV in the germline V gene (reference sequence). The trim removed 6 bases at V and 9 bases at J, leaving 13 bases unmatched. The CDR3 is made up of 16 amino acids. The CDR3 bases are TGTGCCAGCAGCTTTACCTTAGACAGGGGTGCTTCACCCCTCCACTTT. It codes for CASSFTLDRGASPLHF.

The chain couples TRBV5-1 to TRBJ2-7; TRBD1 matches 7 bases. V was clipped by 4 bases and J by 0 bases; unmatched bases: 4. This CDR3 has 14 amino acids. CDR1 and CDR2 from the germline V gene are SGHRS and YFSETQ. As DNA, the CDR3 is TGCGCCAGCAGCACAGACAGGGCCTCCTACGAGCAGTACTTC. Translated: CASSTDRASYEQYF. Full variable domain (rest looked up from reference TRBV5-1 and TRBJ2-7): KAGVTQTPRYLIKTRGQQVTLSCSPISGHRSVSWYQQTPGQGLQFLFEYFSETQRNKGNFPGRFSGRQFSNSRSEMNVSTLELGDSALYLCASSTDRASYEQYFGPGTRLTVT.

The chain links TRBV3-1 (or the pseudogene TRBV3-2) to TRBJ2-2; TRBD2 aligns across 9 bases. With V trimmed by 4 bases and J by 5 bases, 11 bases remained unmatched. The CDR3 consists of 17 residues. Germline lookup yields CDR1 LGHDT and CDR2 YNNKEL (reference sequence). The CDR3 DNA reads TGTGCCAGCAGCCTGCAAAGGACTAGCGCCTGGACCGGGGAGCTGTTTTTT. Its protein is CASSLQRTSAWTGELFF.

The rearrangement links TRBV19 to TRBJ2-3; D uncertain. Germline lookup yields CDR1 LNHDA and CDR2 SQIVND (reference sequence). Trimming stripped 5 bases from V and 3 bases from J, with 6 bases between. The CDR3 has 12 amino acids. The CDR3 protein is CASSLTTDTQYF. The CDR3 nucleotides are TGTGCCAGTAGTCTAACTACAGATACGCAGTATTTT.

The J gene is TRBJ1-3, the V gene TRBV19; 7 positions agree with TRBD1. CDR1 and CDR2 from the germline V gene are LNHDA and SQIVND (reference sequence). With V trimmed by 7 bases and J by 0 bases, 3 bases remained unmatched. This CDR3 has 14 residues. The CDR3 loop reads CASNTGDSGNTIYF. CDR3 in DNA: TGTGCCAGTAACACAGGGGACTCTGGAAACACCATATATTTT.

The gene calls are TRBV28 and TRBJ2-1; D is perhaps TRBD1 (5 bases). The V end lost 5 bases, the J end lost 9 bases, and 14 bases lay between the germline ends. Germline lookup yields CDR1 MDHEN and CDR2 SYDVKM. The CDR3 length is 13 residues. CDR3 region: CASSRPRRGEQFF. CDR3 DNA: TGTGCCAGCAGTCGCCCCCGTAGGGGTGAGCAGTTCTTC.

The chain has TRBV7-3 and TRBJ2-5; 7 positions agree with TRBD2. This CDR3 has 17 residues. Germline CDR1 reads SGHTA; CDR2 reads FQGTGA. The trim removed 6 bases at V and 5 bases at J, leaving 18 bases unmatched. The CDR3 DNA reads as TGTGCCAGCAGTTCCCCCCGAGTGGGAGGGATGCGGGAGACCCAGTACTTC. It codes for CASSSPRVGGMRETQYF.

Comments on this clone: Additional DNA sequences in this sample encode the identical CDR3. The V and J genes are TRBV29-1 and TRBJ1-5; 8 bases fit TRBD1. V dropped 5 bases and J dropped 7; count of bases not matched to a gene: 7. The CDR3 covers 13 residues. The germline V gene encodes CDR1 SQVTM and CDR2 ANQGSEA. The CDR3: CSVQGARGQPQHF. The CDR3 DNA reads TGCAGCGTTCAGGGGGCAAGGGGCCAGCCCCAGCATTTT.

The rearrangement uses TRBV11-3 and TRBJ2-3, with 7 nucleotides matching TRBD2. With V trimmed by 3 bases and J by 0 bases, 3 bases remained unmatched. The CDR3 runs 15 residues. Germline CDR1 is SGHNT and CDR2 is YENEEA. CDR3 bases: TGTGCCAGCAGCTTCGGCGGGGGAAGCACAGATACGCAGTATTTT. It is translated as CASSFGGGSTDTQYF.

The chain combines TRBV27 with TRBJ2-2; D is perhaps TRBD2 (7 bases). Germline assignment: CDR1 MNHEY and CDR2 SMNVEV (reference sequence). Trimming stripped 7 bases from V and 7 bases from J, with 19 bases between. The CDR3 is 15 amino acids. The CDR3 loop is CASTLGGPSVGELFF. The CDR3 DNA reads as TGTGCCAGCACCTTGGGGGGGCCTTCTGTCGGGGAGCTGTTTTTT.

The gene calls are TRBV2 and TRBJ2-7; the D is unclear. V was pared by 6 bases and J by 4 bases, with 10 bases between. Per the germline V gene, CDR1 is SNHLY and CDR2 is FYNNEI. The CDR3 totals 12 residues. The CDR3 region has the DNA TGTGCCAGCAGAGCTGATTTGTACGAGCAGTACTTC. Amino acid sequence: CASRADLYEQYF.

V is TRBV7-9 and J is TRBJ1-5; D uncertain. Looked up from germline, CDR1 is SEHNR and CDR2 is FQNEAQ (reference sequence). The V end lost 5 bases, the J end lost 7 bases, and 18 bases lay between the germline ends. The CDR3 sequence is 15 residues long. The CDR3: CASSDTIGGNQPQHF. CDR3 bases: TGTGCCAGCAGCGATACCATTGGAGGGAACCAGCCCCAGCATTTT.

The J gene is TRBJ2-5, the V gene TRBV24-1; D call uncertain. Trimming removed 4 bases from V and 5 bases from J, with 16 bases in between. Germline CDR1 and CDR2: KGHDR and SFDVKD. The CDR3 runs to 15 residues. CDR3 in DNA: TGTGCCACCAGTGACCCGAGCGCCATGGGTGAGACCCAGTACTTC. This translates into CATSDPSAMGETQYF.

The chain links TRBV7-8 to TRBJ1-5, with a tentative D call TRBD1 (5 bases). The CDR3 sequence is 15 residues long. Germline CDR1 and CDR2: SGHVS and FQNEAQ. Trimming removed 1 base from V and 5 bases from J, with 12 bases in between. The CDR3: CASSLVGQTHQPQHF. In DNA, the CDR3 is TGTGCCAGCAGCTTAGTGGGGCAGACTCATCAGCCCCAGCATTTT.

The rearrangement uses TRBV11-2 and TRBJ2-2; 9 bases align to TRBD2. V lost 5 bases and J lost 3; bases outside the gene matches: 4. The CDR3 is 15 residues long. Germline assignment: CDR1 SGHAT and CDR2 FQNNGV. This CDR3 is CASSDSGRYTGELFF. The CDR3, as DNA: TGTGCCAGCAGCGATAGCGGGAGATACACCGGGGAGCTGTTTTTT. The full variable domain, in which reference TRBV11-2 and TRBJ2-2 provide the parts outside the CDR3, is EAGVAQSPRYKIIEKRQSVAFWCNPISGHATLYWYQQILGQGPKLLIQFQNNGVVDDSQLPKDRFSAERLKGVDSTLKIQPAKLEDSAVYLCASSDSGRYTGELFFGEGSRLTVL.